These 17 T cell receptor beta chains were all obtained from the same sample, sequenced in a study of regulatory dendritic cells for organ transplantation. No antigen is known for these receptors. Libraries were prepared by immunoSEQ multiplex PCR; TCRdb keeps only in-frame clonotypes and omits some of them. Seen here are roughly 9,300 clones, around 80% observed once, and the top ten hold approximately 2.4%. Allogeneic regulatory or mature dendritic cells were co-cultured for under six days with CFSE-labeled sorted T cells at 1:10. The specimen sequenced was memory CD4+ T cells from blood cultured with dendritic cells. Subset specified: CD45RO+ memory T cells. The source of these receptors is a human donor in good health.

The chain has TRBV28 and TRBJ1-2; D is ambiguous. Germline-derived CDR1 and CDR2 are MDHEN and SYDVKM. V was clipped by 6 bases and J by 4 bases, with 9 bases between them. This CDR3 comprises 12 residues. The CDR3 DNA reads TGTGCCAGCAGGTACGGTGTCTATGGCTACACCTTC. Protein: CASRYGVYGYTF.

The rearrangement links TRBV4-1 to TRBJ2-5; D remains ambiguous. Germline CDR1 MGHRA, CDR2 YSYEKL. Trimming took off 4 bases at V and 2 bases at J, with 14 bases between the two ends. The CDR3 is made up of 15 amino acids. The CDR3 loop reads CASSLSPTVQETQYF. Here the CDR3 DNA reads TGCGCCAGCAGCCTAAGCCCCACGGTTCAAGAGACCCAGTACTTC.

V gene TRBV6-4 combines with J gene TRBJ2-2; D not resolved. Germline V CDR1 and CDR2: MRHNA, SNTAGT. V was shortened by 6 bases and J by 2 bases, with 13 bases between the two germline ends. The CDR3 is 15 amino acids. For the CDR3, the DNA is TGTGCCAGCAGAGTCGGGCACCAAAACACCGGGGAGCTGTTTTTT. This codes for CASRVGHQNTGELFF.

Here the CDR3 reads CATSRAVGGNQPQHF. The CDR3, as DNA: TGTGCCACCAGCAGAGCGGTGGGGGGCAATCAGCCCCAGCATTTT. V is TRBV15 and J is TRBJ1-5, with a tentative D call TRBD1 (5 bases). V was cut by 1 base and J by 2 bases, with 9 bases left in between. The CDR3 runs 15 residues. CDR1 and CDR2 (germline): LNHNV, YYDKDF (reference sequence).

This rearrangement joins TRBV19 to TRBJ2-3, with 9 bases aligning to TRBD1. Germline assignment: CDR1 LNHDA and CDR2 SQIVND (reference sequence). The CDR3 sequence is 19 residues long. Unmatched junction bases numbered 14, after V lost 2 bases and J lost 2 bases. CDR3 DNA sequence: TGTGCCAGTAGTATACCCAACAGGGGGCGACCCCACTTCACAGATACGCAGTATTTT. Protein sequence: CASSIPNRGRPHFTDTQYF. Variable domain in full (rest from reference TRBV19 and TRBJ2-3): DGGITQSPKYLFRKEGQNVTLSCEQNLNHDAMYWYRQDPGQGLRLIYYSQIVNDFQKGDIAEGYSVSREKKESFPLTVTSAQKNPTAFYLCASSIPNRGRPHFTDTQYFGPGTRLTVL.

V gene TRBV4-1 combines with J gene TRBJ2-2, with D possibly being TRBD2 (5 bases). V dropped 6 bases and J dropped 4 bases, with 12 bases sitting between them. The CDR3 runs to 14 residues. Germline assignment: CDR1 MGHRA and CDR2 YSYEKL. CDR3 bases: TGCGCCAGCAGTTGGTCCAGCGGCACCGGGGAGCTGTTTTTT. It encodes CASSWSSGTGELFF.

The CDR3 spells CASSPIPWTGRGYTF. The CDR3 bases are TGTGCCAGCAGTCCCATTCCCTGGACAGGGCGAGGCTACACCTTC. The chain joins TRBV27 to TRBJ1-2; TRBD1 agrees at 8 bases. CDR3 length: 15 residues. After removal of 5 bases from V and 8 bases from J, the junction contained 13 bases not matched to a gene. Germline assignment: CDR1 MNHEY and CDR2 SMNVEV (reference sequence).

The V call is TRBV7-9, the J call TRBJ2-2; possibly TRBD1 or TRBD2 for D (5 bases each). This CDR3 is built from 14 residues. Germline lookup yields CDR1 SEHNR and CDR2 FQNEAQ (reference sequence). With 5 bases removed from V and 6 bases from J, the gap between germline ends came to 13 bases. CDR3 nucleotides: TGTGCCAGCAGCCAGATTCAGGGAGCCGGGGAGCTGTTTTTT. Translation gives CASSQIQGAGELFF.

V and J are TRBV28 and TRBJ2-3, with TRBD2 matching 7 bases. J gave up 0 bases and V 5 bases, and 14 bases lay outside the gene matches. This CDR3 is built from 18 residues. The germline CDR1 and CDR2 sequences are MDHEN and SYDVKM. The CDR3 bases are TGTGCCAGCAGTCCCTGGGGCGGGAGATTATCTAGCACAGATACGCAGTATTTT. Protein sequence: CASSPWGGRLSSTDTQYF.

This rearrangement joins TRBV4-2 to TRBJ1-1, with 8 bases matching TRBD1. Germline V lookup: CDR1 LGHNA, CDR2 YNFKEQ. The CDR3 totals 15 residues. The junction had 11 bases not matched to a gene; V was cut back by 6 bases and J by 5 bases. CDR3 protein: CASRGQGSVGTEAFF. The CDR3, as DNA: TGTGCCAGCAGAGGACAGGGCTCCGTGGGAACTGAAGCTTTCTTT.

The chain links TRBV10-2 to TRBJ2-2; 11 nucleotides match TRBD2. Germline CDR1 reads WSHSY; CDR2 reads SAAADI. The CDR3 is 16 residues long. Germline trimming cut 7 bases from V and 0 bases from J; bases unmatched to any gene: 4. In DNA form, the CDR3 reads TGCGCCAGCACCCAGGGACTAGCGGCGAACACCGGGGAGCTGTTTTTT. Translating gives CASTQGLAANTGELFF.

V gene TRBV11-2 combines with J gene TRBJ2-5, with TRBD1 matching 7 bases. The V and J ends lost 10 bases and 4 bases, in that order; junction bases with no gene match: 9. The germline V gene encodes CDR1 SGHAT and CDR2 FQNNGV. The CDR3 contains 13 residues. CDR3 region: CANTTGYRETQYF. CDR3 DNA sequence: TGTGCCAACACGACAGGGTATAGAGAGACCCAGTACTTC.

The chain couples TRBV7-3 to TRBJ2-6; 7 bases agree with TRBD1. CDR1 is SGHTA, CDR2 FQGTGA, per germline. There are 18 residues in the CDR3. V was pared by 5 bases and J by 2 bases, with 12 bases of the junction left unmatched. The CDR3 sequence: CASSKEPGQSAGANVLTF. For the CDR3, the DNA is TGTGCCAGCAGCAAAGAACCGGGACAGTCGGCTGGGGCCAACGTCCTGACTTTC.

The gene calls are TRBV19 and TRBJ2-2, with 9 bases matching TRBD1. The CDR3 runs to 16 residues. Germline lookup yields CDR1 LNHDA and CDR2 SQIVND (reference sequence). Unmatched junction bases numbered 12, after V lost 6 bases and J lost 7 bases. The CDR3 sequence is CASRRRDRVLGGELFF. The CDR3 DNA is TGTGCCAGTAGGCGCCGGGACAGGGTATTAGGCGGGGAGCTGTTTTTT.

This chain uses TRBV2 with TRBJ2-1, with unresolved D. This CDR3 is built from 13 residues. Germline V gene data show CDR1 as SNHLY and CDR2 as FYNNEI. The V end lost 1 base, the J end lost 6 bases, and 7 bases lay between the germline ends. This CDR3 is CASSEDSFNEQFF. In nucleotides, the CDR3 is TGTGCCAGCAGTGAAGACAGTTTCAATGAGCAGTTCTTC.

This chain connects TRBV2 to TRBJ1-5, with D unclear. Trimming left V 3 bases short and J 0 bases short, with 6 bases between. Looked up from germline, CDR1 is SNHLY and CDR2 is FYNNEI. CDR3 length: 14 amino acids. CDR3 DNA sequence: TGTGCCAGCAGTGACAGCAATAGCAATCAGCCCCAGCATTTT. It specifies CASSDSNSNQPQHF.

This sequence joins TRBV7-3 and TRBJ2-1; 10 nucleotides agree with TRBD1. The CDR3 contains 15 residues. The V and J ends lost 5 bases and 7 bases, in that order; junction bases with no gene match: 8. Looked up from germline, CDR1 is SGHTA and CDR2 is FQGTGA. CDR3 DNA sequence: TGTGCCAGCAGCCCAACCCTGGACAGGGGGAATGAGCAGTTCTTC. As protein: CASSPTLDRGNEQFF.